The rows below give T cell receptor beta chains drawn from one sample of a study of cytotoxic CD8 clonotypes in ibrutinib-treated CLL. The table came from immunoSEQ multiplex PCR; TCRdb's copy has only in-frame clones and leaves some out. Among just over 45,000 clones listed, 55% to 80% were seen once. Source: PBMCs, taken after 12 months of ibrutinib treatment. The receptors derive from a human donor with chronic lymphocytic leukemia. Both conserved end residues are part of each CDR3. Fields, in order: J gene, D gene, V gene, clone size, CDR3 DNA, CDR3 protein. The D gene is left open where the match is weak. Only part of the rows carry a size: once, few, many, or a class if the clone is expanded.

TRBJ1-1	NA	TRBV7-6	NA	TGTGCCAGCAGCTCCCAGGGACCTAACACTGAAGCTTTCTTT	CASSSQGPNTEAFF
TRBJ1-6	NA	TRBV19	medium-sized	TGTGCCAGTAGTATTCAGAATTCACCCCTCCACTTT	CASSIQNSPLHF
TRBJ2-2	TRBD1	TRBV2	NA	TGTGCCAGCCACGGGGACAGAAGGACCGGGGAGCTGTTTTTT	CASHGDRRTGELFF
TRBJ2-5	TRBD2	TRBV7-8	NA	TGTGCCAGCAGCCCCCGAGGGCTAGCGGGGGTCGGCGGGACCCAGTACTTC	CASSPRGLAGVGGTQYF
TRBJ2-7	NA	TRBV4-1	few	TGCGCCAGCAGCCAATTCCAGGGTTACGAGCAGTACTTC	CASSQFQGYEQYF
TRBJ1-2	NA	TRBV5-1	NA	TGCGCCAGCAGGGATAACTATGGCTACACCTTC	CASRDNYGYTF
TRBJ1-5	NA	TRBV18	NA	TGTGCCAGCTCACCACTTAGCAATCAGCCCCAGCATTTT	CASSPLSNQPQHF
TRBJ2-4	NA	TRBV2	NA	TGTGCCAGCAGTGAAGGGGGGAGGAACATTCAGTACTTC	CASSEGGRNIQYF
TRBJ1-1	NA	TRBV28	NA	TGTGCCAGCAGTAACCACAAGGGCGCTTTCTTT	CASSNHKGAFF
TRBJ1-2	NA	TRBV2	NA	TGTGCCAGCAGTGAGAGACAAGTTACTAACTATGGCTACACCTTC	CASSERQVTNYGYTF
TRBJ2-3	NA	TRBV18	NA	TGTGCCAGCTCACCAGGTTCGGTGTTTGGGTTGGATACGCAGTATTTT	CASSPGSVFGLDTQYF
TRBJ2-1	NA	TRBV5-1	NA	TGCGCCAGCAGCTTGGAGGCGCCCAGCTCCTACAATGAGCAGTTCTTC	CASSLEAPSSYNEQFF
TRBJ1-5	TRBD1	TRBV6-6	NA	TGTGCCGCACAGGGGGGGTCGAATAGCAATCAGCCCCAGCATTTT	CAAQGGSNSNQPQHF
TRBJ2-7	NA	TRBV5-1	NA	TGCGCCAGCAGCTTGAACGCCGGGGACCCAAGCTCCTACGAGCAGTACTTC	CASSLNAGDPSSYEQYF
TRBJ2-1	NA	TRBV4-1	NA	TGCGCCAGCAGCCAACGGGGAGTCCACAATGAGCAGTTCTTC	CASSQRGVHNEQFF
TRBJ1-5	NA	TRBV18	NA	TGTGCCAGCTCACCGAGGGGCTCGGCTGATCGACAGCCCCAGCATTTT	CASSPRGSADRQPQHF
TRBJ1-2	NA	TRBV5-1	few	TGCGCCAGCAGCCAGGACCCGGGATATGGCTACACCTTC	CASSQDPGYGYTF
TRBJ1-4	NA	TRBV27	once	TGTGCCAGCAGTTTACGATCTAATGAAAAACTGTTTTTT	CASSLRSNEKLFF
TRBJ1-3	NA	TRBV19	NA	TGTGCCAGTAGTAACCGACAGCCTGGTGAGAACACCATATATTTT	CASSNRQPGENTIYF
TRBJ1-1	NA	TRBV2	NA	TGTGCCAGCGAAATTTGGGGGATTAACACTGAAGCTTTCTTT	CASEIWGINTEAFF
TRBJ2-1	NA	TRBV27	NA	TGTGCCAGCAGTTTCCCTGGTGTGGGCAGGGTCCCCATCAATGAGCAGTTCTTC	CASSFPGVGRVPINEQFF
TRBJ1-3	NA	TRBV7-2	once	TGTGCCAGCAGCTCCGGGGGTGGCTCTGGAAACACCATATATTTT	CASSSGGGSGNTIYF
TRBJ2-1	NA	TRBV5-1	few	TGCGCCAGCAGCTTACGGACGGGCTCCTACAATGAGCAGTTCTTC	CASSLRTGSYNEQFF
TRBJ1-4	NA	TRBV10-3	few	TGTGCCATCAGTGTGTGGGAGAATGAAAAACTGTTTTTT	CAISVWENEKLFF
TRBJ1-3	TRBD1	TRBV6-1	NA	TGTGCCAGCAGCTCAGAGACAGGGGATGGAAACACCATATATTTT	CASSSETGDGNTIYF
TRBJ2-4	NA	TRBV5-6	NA	TGTGCCAGCAGCCTGGTAGGGGTAGCCAAAAACATTCAGTACTTC	CASSLVGVAKNIQYF
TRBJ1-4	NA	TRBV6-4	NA	TGTGCCAGCAGTGATCATTTCCCAACTAATGAAAAACTGTTTTTT	CASSDHFPTNEKLFF
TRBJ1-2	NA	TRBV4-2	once	TGTGCCAGCAGCCAAGACAGTTATAGCTACACCTTC	CASSQDSYSYTF
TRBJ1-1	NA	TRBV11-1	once	TGTGCCAGCAGCTTGGGACTCCTGATGAACACTGAAGCTTTCTTT	CASSLGLLMNTEAFF
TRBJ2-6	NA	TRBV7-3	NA	TGTGCCAGCAGCTTTTCAGGGGCCACTGGGGCCAACGTCCTGACTTTC	CASSFSGATGANVLTF
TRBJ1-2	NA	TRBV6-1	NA	TGTGCCAGCAGTAGGGAGCAGGGCCGCTATGGCTACACCTTC	CASSREQGRYGYTF
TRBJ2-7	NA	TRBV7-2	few	TGTGCCAGCAGCTCTCTCGTAGGGAGTTTGGGCGAGCAGTACTTC	CASSSLVGSLGEQYF
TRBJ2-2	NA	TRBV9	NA	TGTGCCAGCAGCCCCGGGACACTCACAACCGGGGAGCTGTTTTTT	CASSPGTLTTGELFF
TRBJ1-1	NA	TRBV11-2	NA	TGTGCCAGCAGCTTATTATCCATTCTGCCTGAAGCTTTCTTT	CASSLLSILPEAFF
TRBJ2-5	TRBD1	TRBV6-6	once	TGTGCCAGCAGTTACCCTTCAGACAGGGGCCAAGAGACCCAGTACTTC	CASSYPSDRGQETQYF
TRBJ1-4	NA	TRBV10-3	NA	TGTGCCATCAGTGAGTTACAGGGCATCCATGAAAAACTGTTTTTT	CAISELQGIHEKLFF
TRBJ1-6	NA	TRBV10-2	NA	TGCGCCACCCAGGGCAGGATAGGCTCACCCCTCCACTTT	CATQGRIGSPLHF
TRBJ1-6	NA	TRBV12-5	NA	TGTGCTAGTGGTTTGATGGGGCAGCCTTATAATTCACCCCTCCACTTT	CASGLMGQPYNSPLHF
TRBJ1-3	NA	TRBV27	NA	TGTGCCAGCAGGAGTTACTCTGGAAACACCATATATTTT	CASRSYSGNTIYF
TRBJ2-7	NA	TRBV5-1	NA	TGCGCCAGCAGCTTTAGCGGAGTCAGGGGCGATAAGCTTCGTACCTACGAGCAGTACTTC	CASSFSGVRGDKLRTYEQYF
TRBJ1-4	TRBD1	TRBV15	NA	TGTGCCACCAGCAGGGGGACAGGGGTAGAAAAACTGTTTTTT	CATSRGTGVEKLFF
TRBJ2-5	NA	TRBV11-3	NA	TGTGCCAGCAGCCCCGGGAGCCGAGGGGAGACCCAGTACTTC	CASSPGSRGETQYF
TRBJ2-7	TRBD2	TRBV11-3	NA	TGTGCCAGCAGCTTCGTCCTACTAGCGGGCGGCTACGAGCAGTACTTC	CASSFVLLAGGYEQYF
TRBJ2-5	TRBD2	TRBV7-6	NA	TGTGCCAGCAGCAATAGCGGGGGCCCGGAGACCCAGTACTTC	CASSNSGGPETQYF
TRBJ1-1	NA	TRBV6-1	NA	TGTGCCAGCAGTACCTGGGTGGACAGTTCTGAAGCTTTCTTT	CASSTWVDSSEAFF
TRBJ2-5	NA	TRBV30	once	TGTGCCTGGAGTGCGGTGGGTCTGGGGAAGACCCAGTACTTC	CAWSAVGLGKTQYF
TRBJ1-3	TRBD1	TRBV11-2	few	TGTGCCAGCAGCTTAGTAGGGACAGGGTTATATGGAAACACCATATATTTT	CASSLVGTGLYGNTIYF
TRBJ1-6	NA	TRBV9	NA	TGTGCCAGCAGCCCTGAACAGGGAAGCTCCTATAATTCACCCCTCCACTTT	CASSPEQGSSYNSPLHF
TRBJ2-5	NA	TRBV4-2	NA	TGTGCCAGCAGCCAAGATGGGTGGGCTAGCGTAGAGACCCAGTACTTC	CASSQDGWASVETQYF
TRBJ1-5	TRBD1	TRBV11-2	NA	TGTGCCAGCAGCGCCGGGACAGGGGGCTATCAGCCCCAGCATTTT	CASSAGTGGYQPQHF
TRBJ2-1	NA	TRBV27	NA	TGTGCCAGCCAAGCAGGGGGGGTCTACAATGAGCAGTTCTTC	CASQAGGVYNEQFF
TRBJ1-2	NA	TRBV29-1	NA	TGCAGCGCCAATCTAAACTATGGCTACACCTTC	CSANLNYGYTF
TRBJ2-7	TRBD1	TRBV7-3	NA	TGTGCCAGCAGCCTAGGGACAGGGGGCGAGCAGTACTTC	CASSLGTGGEQYF
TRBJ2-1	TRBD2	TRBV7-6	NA	TGTGCCAGCAGCTTAGGCACTAGCGGGGGGAACAATGAGCAGTTCTTC	CASSLGTSGGNNEQFF
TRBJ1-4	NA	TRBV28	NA	TGTGCCAGCAGTTTGCAGGGTCTTAATGAAAAACTGTTTTTT	CASSLQGLNEKLFF
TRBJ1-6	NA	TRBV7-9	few	TGTGCCAGCAGCCCACCCCCTGTTTCACCCCTCCACTTT	CASSPPPVSPLHF
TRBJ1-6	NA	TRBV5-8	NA	TGTGCCAGCAGCTACCGGAGGGATAATTCACCCCTCCACTTT	CASSYRRDNSPLHF
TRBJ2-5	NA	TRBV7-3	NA	TGTGCCAGCAGCTCCAAGGGGACCGGCCAAGAGACCCAGTACTTC	CASSSKGTGQETQYF
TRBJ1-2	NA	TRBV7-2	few	TGTGCCAGCAGCCGTCCCGGGACAATTAATAACTATGGCTACACCTTC	CASSRPGTINNYGYTF